This TCR beta chain was documented in a study of OX40 agonist ivuxolimab in advanced cancers. With regard to the full study: Ivuxolimab was a fully human IgG2 agonistic monoclonal antibody targeting the costimulatory receptor OX40 (CD134). Intravenous ivuxolimab was administered to patients every 2 weeks at six dose levels: 0.01, 0.1, 0.3, 1.5, 3 and 10 mg/kg. The point of sequencing TCRbeta in the periphery was to test whether ivuxolimab changed TCR sequence diversity and drove clonal T-cell expansion. Partial responses were achieved by three dose-escalation patients, of whom one had hepatocellular carcinoma and two had cutaneous melanoma. Among the approximately 50 dose-escalation patients, approximately 20 had hepatocellular carcinoma, 15 or so melanoma, 9 renal cell carcinoma and 9 head and neck cancer. Patients were allowed to have had prior anti-PD-1, anti-PD-L1 or anti-CTLA-4 therapy, and roughly 40% of the dose-escalation patients had previously received checkpoint inhibitors. In the dose-escalation cohort, 75% to 90% of patients were male, and the mean age was roughly 60 years with a range of roughly 20 to 85. The paper reports the monotherapy dose-escalation portion (N of about 54 patients) of the phase I ivuxolimab trial.

Genomic DNA was extracted from sorted cells for sequencing of the TCRbeta CDR3 region. The immunoSEQ Assay was used to sequence the TCRbeta CDR3 regions. Held by TCRdb, this immuneACCESS table contains in-frame sequences only and omits some clones. Under half of the omission traces to an unresolved V gene where checked; the cause of the rest is unknown. Across this sample there are under 95,000 clones, with over 65% seen only once. Of the sample, approximately 2.6% falls within the top ten clones. From the germline V gene (reference sequence), CDR1 is LNHNV and CDR2 is YYDKDF. Trimming at the junction amounts to 0 bases on V and 4 bases on J, and the germline ends lie 12 bases apart. From cysteine to phenylalanine, the CDR3 is 15 amino acids long. Just the 45-base CDR3 DNA is kept, in frame starting at base 1. Comment on this clone: This clone's antigen is unknown. Base qualities are not at hand, and no much larger clone is one base apart.

The trial excluded patients who had a history of autoimmune disease or who were on systemic immunosuppression. Peripheral blood for TCR sequencing was drawn from every dose cohort at baseline, at cycle 4 day 1 and at cycle 7 day 1. Samples came from an open-label, multicenter, first-in-human phase I dose-escalation trial of ivuxolimab. Adults with locally advanced or metastatic head and neck squamous cell, hepatocellular, melanoma or renal cell carcinoma were enrolled in the trial. Before TCR sequencing, CD4+ T cells and CD8+ T cells from peripheral blood were sorted into separate populations. General conclusions and limits of the study: After ivuxolimab, expanded clones were on average more numerous among CD8+ T cells than among CD4+ T cells. Clonal expansion of both CD4+ and CD8+ blood T cells was observed from baseline to week 6 at doses 0.1 to 3.0 mg/kg. Low levels of normalized T-cell clonal expansion were also seen in some nonresponding patients. Antigen specificity was not determined for the clonally expanded peripheral T cells. In partial responders in the 0.1-3.0 mg/kg groups, normalized peripheral clonal expansion was found to be among the lowest, especially among CD8+ T cells.

Sequenced material: CD4+ or CD8+ T cells sorted from blood, taken in a trial of the OX40 agonist ivuxolimab. Recombination joined TRBV15 with TRBJ2-5; 6 matching bases give a weak D call of TRBD2. This TCR was recovered from an adult with an advanced solid tumor such as melanoma, head and neck, liver or kidney cancer. The CDR3 sequence is CATSRDGGPGETQYF. The base sequence is TGTGCCACCAGCAGAGATGGAGGGCCAGGAGAGACCCAGTACTTC.